The next 28 T cell receptor beta chains were all read from a single sample in a study of blood T cell repertoires in COVID-19. The data were produced by immunoSEQ multiplex PCR, yet TCRdb's version contains in-frame clones alone and is incomplete. Here the sample spans 150,000 or so clones, more than 75% being singletons. The sequencing sample was made of peripheral blood. The receptors come from a woman between 65 and 79 years old with acute or convalescent COVID-19.

The chain recombines TRBV19 with TRBJ2-3; D not certain. Germline V lookup: CDR1 LNHDA, CDR2 SQIVND (reference sequence). This CDR3 comprises 13 residues. Trimming removed 7 bases from V and 2 bases from J, with 10 bases in between. DNA of the CDR3: TGTGCCAGTATCCCAGGAAACACAGATACGCAGTATTTT. This codes for CASIPGNTDTQYF.

This clone was counted a single time. The CDR3 protein is CASSRGDREGYTF. DNA for the CDR3: TGTGCCAGCAGCCGGGGGGACAGGGAAGGCTACACCTTC. The chain couples TRBV11-2 to TRBJ1-2; 9 positions match TRBD1. V shed 5 bases and J 8 bases; nucleotides not matched to a gene: 6. The CDR3 is 13 amino acids. Per the germline V gene, CDR1 is SGHAT and CDR2 is FQNNGV.

This chain connects TRBV7-2 to TRBJ2-5, with D tentatively TRBD2 (5 bases). CDR1 and CDR2 (germline): SGHTA, FQGNSA. The CDR3 contains 15 residues. V dropped 8 bases and J dropped 0 bases, with 16 bases sitting between them. The CDR3: CASAAIRGHQETQYF. The CDR3 DNA reads TGTGCCAGCGCAGCAATCCGGGGTCACCAAGAGACCCAGTACTTC.

This rearrangement joins TRBV30 to TRBJ1-1; TRBD1 is a possible D gene (5 bases). This CDR3 is 14 amino acids long. Germline CDR1 and CDR2: GTSNPN and SVGIG (reference sequence). V gave up 4 bases and J gave up 3 bases, with 15 bases separating them. CDR3 residues: CAWTAIRVDTEAFF. The CDR3 DNA sequence: TGTGCCTGGACTGCGATCAGGGTGGACACTGAAGCTTTCTTT.

This clone was counted a single time. This chain connects TRBV3-1 (or the pseudogene TRBV3-2) to TRBJ2-2; weak D call: TRBD2 (5 bases). The CDR3 has 14 residues. CDR1 and CDR2 (germline): LGHDT, YNNKEL (reference sequence). Between the trimmed V and J ends, which lost 2 bases and 7 bases, there was a span of 11 bases. The CDR3 protein is CASSQLRAVGELFF. CDR3 sequence (DNA): TGTGCCAGCAGCCAACTAAGAGCGGTCGGGGAGCTGTTTTTT.

The chain has TRBV10-3 and TRBJ2-2; D unresolved. The V gene lost 2 bases and the J gene lost 6 bases, with 19 bases spanning the gap. The CDR3 spans 17 residues. In germline, CDR1 is ENHRY, CDR2 SYGVKD. This chain's CDR3 is CAISELSSVLRAGELFF. CDR3 nucleotides: TGTGCCATCAGTGAGCTATCGTCTGTCTTGCGCGCCGGGGAGCTGTTTTTT.

Regarding this clone: Other DNA sequences in this specimen translate into the identical CDR3. This chain connects TRBV7-2 to TRBJ2-6; D is undetermined. The V gene lost 4 bases and the J gene lost 0 bases, with 4 bases spanning the gap. The germline V gene encodes CDR1 SGHTA and CDR2 FQGNSA. The CDR3 has 14 amino acids. CDR3: CASSSGSGANVLTF. The CDR3 DNA follows: TGTGCCAGCAGCTCAGGCTCTGGGGCCAACGTCCTGACTTTC.

The chain joins TRBV7-2 to TRBJ2-5; D is possibly TRBD1 (6 bases). Germline CDR1 reads SGHTA; CDR2 reads FQGNSA. Trimming removed 5 bases from V and 1 base from J, with 14 bases in between. This CDR3 spans 15 amino acids. This CDR3 is CASSPGARIQETQYF. The CDR3 nucleotides are TGTGCCAGCAGCCCAGGGGCGCGAATCCAAGAGACCCAGTACTTC.

The chain has TRBV10-3 and TRBJ2-7, with D possibly matching TRBD1 (6 bases). Germline V gene sequence: CDR1 ENHRY, CDR2 SYGVKD. The CDR3 consists of 13 residues. The V end lost 4 bases, the J end lost 7 bases, and 14 bases lay between the germline ends. The CDR3 nucleotides read TGTGCCATCAGTGGGGACACTAGTTCTGAGCAGTACTTC. Protein sequence: CAISGDTSSEQYF.

The V gene is TRBV28, the J gene TRBJ1-1; no firm D call. This CDR3 spans 14 amino acids. In germline, CDR1 is MDHEN, CDR2 SYDVKM. The V end lost 2 bases, the J end lost 1 base, and 8 bases lay between the germline ends. Written as DNA, the CDR3 is TGTGCCAGCAGTTTAATCTCAGGGAACACTGAAGCTTTCTTT. Protein: CASSLISGNTEAFF. Based on the CDR3 plus reference TRBV28 and TRBJ1-1, the full variable domain is DVKVTQSSRYLVKRTGEKVFLECVQDMDHENMFWYRQDPGLGLRLIYFSYDVKMKEKGDIPEGYSVSREKKERFSLILESASTNQTSMYLCASSLISGNTEAFFGQGTRLTVV.

V usage is TRBV7-2 and J usage is TRBJ2-6; 7 nucleotides match TRBD2. The V and J ends lost 5 bases and 2 bases, in that order; junction bases with no gene match: 3. CDR3 length: 15 amino acids. Per the germline V gene, CDR1 is SGHTA and CDR2 is FQGNSA. The chain's CDR3 is CASSIAGAGANVLTF. In DNA, the CDR3 is TGTGCCAGCAGCATTGCGGGGGCTGGGGCCAACGTCCTGACTTTC.

The gene calls are TRBV7-6 and TRBJ1-4, with D perhaps TRBD1 (5 bases). The CDR3 is made up of 15 amino acids. From germline, CDR1 is SGHVS and CDR2 FNYEAQ. The V end lost 1 base, the J end lost 5 bases, and 11 bases lay between the germline ends. The CDR3 here is CASSLDPGPNEKLFF. The CDR3 nucleotides read TGTGCCAGCAGCTTAGATCCAGGGCCGAATGAAAAACTGTTTTTT.

The gene calls are TRBV4-2 and TRBJ2-4; TRBD2 matches at 12 bases. J gave up 9 bases and V 0 bases, and 9 bases lay outside the gene matches. CDR3 length: 17 residues. Germline loops: CDR1 LGHNA, CDR2 YNFKEQ. In DNA form, the CDR3 reads TGTGCCAGCAGCCAAGAAGTGAAGACTAGCGGGGGAGTCATTCAGTACTTC. This encodes CASSQEVKTSGGVIQYF.

The chain couples TRBV5-1 to TRBJ2-7, with D unresolved. The CDR3 is 11 amino acids. Trimming removed 4 bases from V and 5 bases from J, with 7 bases in between. In germline, CDR1 is SGHRS, CDR2 YFSETQ. The CDR3 is CASSRDNEQYF. CDR3 DNA: TGCGCCAGCAGCCGAGATAACGAGCAGTACTTC.

This clone was counted once. The V and J genes are TRBV11-2 and TRBJ2-6; D is uncertain. Trimming removed 4 bases at V and 0 bases at J, with 10 bases between. This CDR3 has 16 residues. CDR1 and CDR2 (germline): SGHAT, FQNNGV. CDR3 in amino acids: CASSSSVVSGANVLTF. As DNA, the CDR3 is TGTGCCAGCAGCTCCTCAGTTGTCTCTGGGGCCAACGTCCTGACTTTC. The full variable domain, rest sourced from reference TRBV11-2 and TRBJ2-6, is EAGVAQSPRYKIIEKRQSVAFWCNPISGHATLYWYQQILGQGPKLLIQFQNNGVVDDSQLPKDRFSAERLKGVDSTLKIQPAKLEDSAVYLCASSSSVVSGANVLTFGAGSRLTVL.

This clone came up once. V is TRBV4-2 and J is TRBJ2-3; 11 bases map to TRBD2. The germline CDR1 and CDR2 sequences are LGHNA and YNFKEQ. Trimming at V came to 2 bases and at J to 2 bases, leaving 6 bases not matched to a gene. The CDR3 extends over 17 amino acids. The CDR3 DNA sequence: TGTGCCAGCAGCCAACCGGGACTAGCGGTTTACACAGATACGCAGTATTTT. Translated: CASSQPGLAVYTDTQYF.

V is TRBV27 and J is TRBJ2-3; 9 bases agree with TRBD2. This CDR3 comprises 19 residues. Trimming at V came to 8 bases and at J to 4 bases, leaving 22 bases not matched to a gene. Germline CDR1 and CDR2: MNHEY and SMNVEV (reference sequence). The CDR3 loop is CASVEPVEGSGSGPDTQYF. As DNA, the CDR3 is TGTGCCAGCGTTGAACCGGTGGAGGGTAGCGGGAGCGGCCCAGATACGCAGTATTTT.

This chain links TRBV7-2 with TRBJ1-5, with D unresolved. This CDR3 region has 14 residues. Trimming removed 2 bases at V and 5 bases at J, with 10 bases between. Per germline, CDR1 SGHTA and CDR2 FQGNSA. The CDR3 region is CASSLRGRDQPQHF. CDR3 nucleotides: TGTGCCAGCAGCTTACGGGGTAGGGATCAGCCCCAGCATTTT. Combining the CDR3 with reference TRBV7-2 and TRBJ1-5 gives the whole variable domain GAGVSQSPSNKVTEKGKDVELRCDPISGHTALYWYRQSLGQGLEFLIYFQGNSAPDKSGLPSDRFSAERTGGSVSTLTIQRTQQEDSAVYLCASSLRGRDQPQHFGDGTRLSIL.

The chain joins TRBV7-6 to TRBJ1-4, with 12 bases matching TRBD1. CDR1 and CDR2 (germline): SGHVS, FNYEAQ. The CDR3 contains 15 residues. J was trimmed by 13 bases and V by 2 bases; bases with no gene match: 8. The CDR3: CASSLSPGQGARLFF. The CDR3 bases are TGTGCCAGCAGCTTATCTCCGGGACAGGGGGCAAGACTGTTTTTT.

The chain links TRBV6-2 or TRBV6-3 to TRBJ1-2; maybe TRBD1 (5 bases). This CDR3 has 17 amino acids. V was clipped by 0 bases and J by 4 bases, with 18 bases between them. CDR1 and CDR2 from the germline V gene are MNHEY and SVGEGT. The CDR3 region is CASSYSPAGERFYGYTF. The DNA for the CDR3 is TGTGCCAGCAGTTACTCCCCAGCGGGGGAGAGGTTCTATGGCTACACCTTC.

The J gene is TRBJ2-4, the V gene TRBV6-2 or TRBV6-3; weak D call: TRBD2 (5 bases). V was pared by 4 bases and J by 9 bases, with 16 bases between. This CDR3 is built from 14 residues. The germline V gene encodes CDR1 MNHEY and CDR2 SVGEGT. CDR3 region: CASSWETSVGIQYF. The CDR3 region has the DNA TGTGCCAGCAGTTGGGAGACTTCTGTCGGCATTCAGTACTTC.

This clone was observed once. The CDR3 nucleotides read TGTGCCAGTAGTCCCCGTGGACAGGGGTCCCACGAGCAGTACTTC. Translated: CASSPRGQGSHEQYF. The chain is built from TRBV19 and TRBJ2-7; 9 bases are shared with TRBD1. The CDR3 length is 15 residues. Germline V gene lookup returns CDR1 LNHDA and CDR2 SQIVND (reference sequence). Unmatched junction bases numbered 10, after V lost 5 bases and J lost 5 bases. Based on the CDR3 plus reference TRBV19 and TRBJ2-7, the full variable domain is DGGITQSPKYLFRKEGQNVTLSCEQNLNHDAMYWYRQDPGQGLRLIYYSQIVNDFQKGDIAEGYSVSREKKESFPLTVTSAQKNPTAFYLCASSPRGQGSHEQYFGPGTRLTVT.

The genes are TRBV11-2 and TRBJ1-1, with a tentative D call TRBD1 (6 bases). CDR3 size: 14 residues. V lost 8 bases and J 4 bases, leaving 17 bases between the germline ends. CDR1 is SGHAT, CDR2 FQNNGV, per germline. The CDR3 DNA is TGTGCCAGCGCAAAGGGGGGGCACTTCACTGAAGCTTTCTTT. It translates to CASAKGGHFTEAFF.

The genes are TRBV5-1 and TRBJ1-6; D call uncertain. The CDR3 runs to 16 residues. V lost 0 bases and J lost 7, with 14 bases in between. Germline-derived CDR1 and CDR2 are SGHRS and YFSETQ. The DNA for the CDR3 is TGCGCCAGCAGCTTGGGGGAGACAATCCGAAATTCACCCCTCCACTTT. It is translated as CASSLGETIRNSPLHF. Full variable domain (remainder filled in from reference TRBV5-1 and TRBJ1-6): KAGVTQTPRYLIKTRGQQVTLSCSPISGHRSVSWYQQTPGQGLQFLFEYFSETQRNKGNFPGRFSGRQFSNSRSEMNVSTLELGDSALYLCASSLGETIRNSPLHFGNGTRLTVT.

The V and J genes are TRBV20-1 and TRBJ2-7; D possibly corresponds to TRBD1 (6 bases). Germline V gene sequence: CDR1 DFQATT, CDR2 SNEGSKA (reference sequence). This CDR3 has 11 residues. Deletions cut 4 bases from V and 4 bases from J, with 8 bases between. As DNA, the CDR3 is TGCAGTGCTAAACAGGGTTACGAGCAGTACTTC. Translated: CSAKQGYEQYF.

The chain couples TRBV7-8 to TRBJ2-3; D call uncertain. V was pared by 5 bases and J by 4 bases, with 7 bases between. Germline lookup yields CDR1 SGHVS and CDR2 FQNEAQ. The CDR3 contains 12 residues. The CDR3 sequence: CASSRTADTQYF. CDR3 DNA sequence: TGTGCCAGCAGCCGAACTGCAGATACGCAGTATTTT.

The gene calls are TRBV10-3 and TRBJ1-5; a possible D gene is TRBD1 (5 bases). V was pared by 1 base and J by 5 bases, with 12 bases between. CDR1 and CDR2 from the germline V gene are ENHRY and SYGVKD. This CDR3 contains 15 residues. In DNA form, the CDR3 reads TGTGCCATCAGTGAGTTCGGGGGAGGGGATCAGCCCCAGCATTTT. It translates to CAISEFGGGDQPQHF.

The rearrangement uses TRBV5-6 and TRBJ1-5; 7 nucleotides line up with TRBD1. The CDR3 loop spans 13 amino acids. V was pared by 3 bases and J by 5 bases, with 2 bases of the junction left unmatched. Germline V lookup: CDR1 SGHDT, CDR2 YYEEEE. In DNA, the CDR3 is TGTGCCAGCAGCTCTACAGGGGATCAGCCCCAGCATTTT. Its protein is CASSSTGDQPQHF.